These T cell receptor beta chains were read from a single sample in a study of CD8 T cells in ankylosing spondylitis. TCRdb used MiXCR to reprocess the 5' RACE reads, holding one entry per CDR3 protein. Among 200,000 to 250,000 distinct CDR3 sequences listed, under 8.5% were seen once. The material sequenced was blood, either unsorted or a sorted T cell fraction (not recorded which). Every receptor here comes from a female donor with ankylosing spondylitis or in good health (not recorded which). The CDR3 runs from the conserved cysteine through the conserved F or W. The order of the fields is J gene, D gene, V gene, clone size, CDR3 length, CDR3 protein, CDR3 DNA. The D gene is left open where the match is weak. The size field is filled for only some rows; it gives once, few, many or a size class.

TRBJ2-3 . TRBV12-3/TRBV12-4 many 11 CASSKTDTQYF TGTGCCAGCAGCAAAACAGATACGCAGTATTTT
TRBJ2-3 TRBD2 TRBV5-6 many 15 CASSFPTSAPDTQYF TGTGCCAGCAGCTTTCCCACTAGCGCCCCAGATACGCAGTATTTT
TRBJ2-7 TRBD2 TRBV12-3/TRBV12-4 many 14 CASSLTSASYEQYF TGTGCCAGCAGTTTAACTAGCGCCAGCTACGAGCAGTACTTC
TRBJ2-3 . TRBV7-2 many 14 CASSLLGPTDTQYF TGTGCCAGCAGCCTTCTAGGCCCCACAGATACGCAGTATTTT
TRBJ2-7 TRBD1 TRBV13 . 13 CASSVGQVSEQYF TGTGCCAGCAGCGTTGGACAGGTCAGCGAGCAGTACTTC
TRBJ1-1 . TRBV6-2/TRBV6-3 few 13 CASRNGQLTEAFF TGTGCCAGCAGGAACGGACAGCTCACTGAAGCTTTCTTT
TRBJ2-1 TRBD1 TRBV29-1 . 11 CSVDRANEQFF TGCAGCGTCGACAGGGCCAATGAGCAGTTCTTC
TRBJ1-1 . TRBV30 many 15 CAWSPSFEGNTEAFF TGTGCCTGGAGTCCCTCATTTGAAGGGAACACTGAAGCTTTCTTT
TRBJ1-1 . TRBV4-3 many 15 CASSQGPLRGTEAFF TGCGCCAGCAGCCAAGGCCCTTTGAGGGGAACTGAAGCTTTCTTT
TRBJ2-7 . TRBV7-1 few 14 CASRPQSGVSEQYF TGTGCCAGCAGACCCCAGTCGGGGGTCTCCGAGCAGTACTTC
TRBJ2-6 TRBD2 TRBV7-6 . 23 CASSFGKQSPETSGSAGANVLTF TGTGCCAGCAGCTTCGGCAAACAATCCCCGGAAACTAGCGGGAGCGCTGGGGCCAACGTCCTGACTTTC
TRBJ2-7 TRBD2 TRBV27 many 20 CASRHRGASGRSQPSYEQYF TGTGCCAGCCGCCACCGTGGGGCTAGCGGGAGGTCCCAACCCTCCTACGAGCAGTACTTC
TRBJ2-3 TRBD2 TRBV14 many 17 CASSLQGLAGGADTQYF TGTGCCAGCAGCCTCCAAGGACTAGCGGGAGGTGCAGATACGCAGTATTTT
TRBJ2-1 . TRBV5-1 many 14 CASNEGQFYNEQFF TGCGCCAGCAATGAGGGGCAGTTCTACAATGAGCAGTTCTTC
TRBJ1-4 TRBD1 TRBV7-9 . 14 CASSSLNRGEKLFF TGTGCCAGCAGCTCCCTAAACAGGGGGGAAAAACTGTTTTTT
TRBJ2-6 . TRBV7-9 . 17 CASSSPGVYSGANVLTF TGTGCCAGCAGCTCGCCAGGGGTCTACTCTGGGGCCAACGTCCTGACTTTC
TRBJ2-7 . TRBV19 few 15 CASTPTWTRSYEQYF TGTGCCAGTACTCCCACGTGGACTCGGTCCTACGAGCAGTACTTC
TRBJ1-1 . TRBV30 few 12 CAWTGPTYKAFF TGTGCCTGGACAGGGCCCACGTATAAAGCTTTCTTT
TRBJ2-7 . TRBV6-2/TRBV6-3 . 12 CAAESHTYEQYF TGTGCCGCGGAGAGCCACACCTACGAGCAGTACTTC
TRBJ1-2 . TRBV19 few 13 CASIDRSNYGYTF TGTGCCAGTATCGACAGGTCTAACTATGGCTACACCTTC
TRBJ2-7 . TRBV20-1 many 14 CSARLYGQGGEQYF TGCAGTGCTAGATTATACGGCCAGGGGGGCGAGCAGTACTTC
TRBJ2-1 . TRBV7-2 many 12 CASSLLLDEQFF TGTGCCAGCAGCTTATTATTGGATGAGCAGTTCTTC